These 29 T cell receptor beta chains share one sample of origin, sequenced in a study of radiotherapy plus CTLA-4 blockade in lung cancer. The protocol was immunoSEQ multiplex PCR, while the TCRdb copy is restricted to in-frame clones and leaves out a portion. The profile shows approximately 83,000 clones, 60% to 85% of them singletons. Material: peripheral blood, obtained from a patient treated with radiotherapy plus ipilimumab. The source of these receptors is a human donor with non-small cell lung cancer who had a partial response to radiotherapy plus ipilimumab. Some clones in this sample may be carry-over from other donors' samples.

This chain links TRBV14 with TRBJ1-2, with 12 bases fitting TRBD1. Germline-derived CDR1 and CDR2 are SGHDN and FVKESK. This CDR3 comprises 19 residues. The J segment lost 2 bases and the V segment lost 7 bases, leaving 17 bases of the junction unmatched. The CDR3 sequence: CASKPTAGTGGGKNYGYTF. CDR3 DNA sequence: TGTGCCAGCAAACCAACTGCCGGGACAGGGGGCGGTAAAAACTATGGCTACACCTTC.

About this clone: At the DNA level, this CDR3 is encoded by other sequences in the same sample as well. This rearrangement joins TRBV6-1 to TRBJ1-1, with 7 bases identical to TRBD1. CDR1 is MNHNS, CDR2 SASEGT, per germline. CDR3 length: 15 amino acids. The J segment lost 8 bases and the V segment lost 7 bases, leaving 16 bases of the junction unmatched. The CDR3 DNA sequence: TGTGCCAGCACGGGACAGATGATGGGAGCCACCGAAGCTTTCTTT. It specifies CASTGQMMGATEAFF.

This chain uses TRBV15 with TRBJ2-1; 8 nucleotides agree with TRBD1. The germline CDR1 and CDR2 sequences are LNHNV and YYDKDF (reference sequence). The V and J ends lost 3 bases and 3 bases, in that order; junction bases with no gene match: 10. CDR3 length: 17 residues. DNA of the CDR3: TGTGCCACCAGCAGTACCATCCGGGACAGGCTCTACAATGAGCAGTTCTTC. It translates to CATSSTIRDRLYNEQFF.

This chain links TRBV18 with TRBJ2-1; TRBD1 might be the D (6 bases). The CDR3 spans 15 residues. Germline assignment: CDR1 KGHSH and CDR2 LQKENI. Between the trimmed V and J ends, which lost 2 bases and 6 bases, there was a span of 14 bases. In DNA form, the CDR3 reads TGTGCCAGCTCACCAACTAACTTACAGGGCAATGAGCAGTTCTTC. It specifies CASSPTNLQGNEQFF.

The count of this clone is one. Other DNA sequences from this sample encode an identical CDR3 as well. V gene TRBV7-2 combines with J gene TRBJ2-7, with 11 nucleotides matching TRBD1. Trimming at V came to 5 bases and at J to 4 bases, leaving 4 bases not matched to a gene. The CDR3 sequence is 14 residues long. Germline CDR1 and CDR2: SGHTA and FQGNSA. The CDR3 DNA sequence: TGTGCCAGCAGCCTCGGACAGGGGGCTTACGAGCAGTACTTC. Its protein is CASSLGQGAYEQYF. The full variable domain, completed using reference TRBV7-2 and TRBJ2-7, is GAGVSQSPSNKVTEKGKDVELRCDPISGHTALYWYRQSLGQGLEFLIYFQGNSAPDKSGLPSDRFSAERTGGSVSTLTIQRTQQEDSAVYLCASSLGQGAYEQYFGPGTRLTVT.

The chain has TRBV5-4 and TRBJ2-5, with 7 bases lining up with TRBD2. Germline values: CDR1 SGHNT, CDR2 YYREEE (reference sequence). The CDR3 extends over 14 amino acids. V gave up 4 bases and J gave up 2 bases; unmatched junction bases: 5. The CDR3 protein is CASSRRTSQETQYF. The CDR3 DNA follows: TGTGCCAGCAGCCGACGGACTAGTCAAGAGACCCAGTACTTC.

The chain carries TRBV7-2 and TRBJ1-1; D unresolved. The CDR3 sequence is 16 residues long. The germline CDR1 and CDR2 sequences are SGHTA and FQGNSA. Trimming shortened V by 1 base and J by 1 base, and 13 bases separated the two germline ends. The CDR3 DNA is TGTGCCAGCAGCTTAGAAGCGGGGTGGGGGAACACTGAAGCTTTCTTT. Protein sequence: CASSLEAGWGNTEAFF.

The chain has TRBV6-5 and TRBJ1-6, with 7 positions matching TRBD1. The CDR3 contains 16 residues. Trimming at V came to 4 bases and at J to 10 bases, leaving 13 bases not matched to a gene. Germline V lookup: CDR1 MNHEY, CDR2 SVGAGI. CDR3 in DNA: TGTGCCAGCAGTTCTCCGGGACAGCGAACGGGATCACCCCTCCACTTT. This translates into CASSSPGQRTGSPLHF.

This clone was picked up a small number of times. The V and J genes are TRBV2 and TRBJ2-1; tentative D call: TRBD1 (5 bases). Trimming removed 2 bases from V and 7 bases from J, with 18 bases in between. The CDR3 spans 16 residues. Germline loops: CDR1 SNHLY, CDR2 FYNNEI. CDR3 protein: CASSERGILLVNEQFF. The CDR3 DNA follows: TGTGCCAGCAGTGAAAGGGGTATTCTCCTCGTAAATGAGCAGTTCTTC.

V gene TRBV19 combines with J gene TRBJ2-2; 9 bases line up with TRBD1. Trimming took 10 bases from V and 5 from J; bases not matched to a gene: 14. Germline loops: CDR1 LNHDA, CDR2 SQIVND (reference sequence). This CDR3 is built from 16 residues. The CDR3, as DNA: TGTGCCACCAGCCCCCCAACAGGGGGCCGAACCGGGGAGCTGTTTTTT. Its protein product is CATSPPTGGRTGELFF.

The chain recombines TRBV9 with TRBJ2-5; D unresolved. The ends were cut back, 4 bases at V and 5 bases at J, with 15 bases in the middle. Per the germline V gene, CDR1 is SGDLS and CDR2 is YYNGEE. CDR3 size: 14 residues. This CDR3 is CASSPRLRRETQYF. The CDR3 nucleotides are TGTGCCAGCAGCCCGCGTCTGCGTCGGGAGACCCAGTACTTC.

The chain has TRBV5-4 and TRBJ2-5; no reliable D call. V was shortened by 2 bases and J by 1 base, with 6 bases between the two germline ends. Germline CDR1 is SGHNT and CDR2 is YYREEE (reference sequence). This CDR3 has 13 residues. DNA of the CDR3: TGTGCCAGCAGCTTAACAGCCCAAGAGACCCAGTACTTC. Its translation is CASSLTAQETQYF.

The CDR3 reads CASTWTGEATEAFF. In nucleotides, the CDR3 is TGTGCCAGCACCTGGACAGGGGAGGCCACTGAAGCTTTCTTT. The V call is TRBV6-1, the J call TRBJ1-1, with 9 positions matching TRBD1. The junction had 7 bases not matched to a gene; V was cut back by 7 bases and J by 4 bases. This CDR3 has 14 residues. Germline-derived CDR1 and CDR2 are MNHNS and SASEGT.

The chain employs TRBV30 and TRBJ2-7; 7 bases agree with TRBD1. V trimming: 2 bases; J trimming: 1 base; junction bases outside the gene matches: 8. The germline V gene has CDR1 GTSNPN and CDR2 SVGIG (reference sequence). The CDR3 is 15 residues long. The CDR3: CAWSRSGGRSYEQYF. CDR3 in DNA: TGTGCCTGGAGTCGCTCAGGGGGAAGGTCCTACGAGCAGTACTTC.

This clone has only one observation. The chain combines TRBV6-5 with TRBJ1-6; the match to TRBD1 covers 7 bases. The CDR3 extends over 14 amino acids. Germline V gene lookup returns CDR1 MNHEY and CDR2 SVGAGI. V gave up 1 base and J gave up 10 bases; unmatched junction bases: 4. CDR3 amino acids: CASSYLGRGSPLHF. CDR3 in DNA: TGTGCCAGCAGTTACTTGGGCAGGGGGTCACCCCTCCACTTT.

The rearrangement links TRBV7-2 to TRBJ2-5; 7 bases match TRBD1. With V trimmed by 5 bases and J by 7 bases, 10 bases remained unmatched. Germline V lookup: CDR1 SGHTA, CDR2 FQGNSA. The CDR3 sequence is 14 residues long. The CDR3 spells CASSRDRALGTQYF. The CDR3 bases are TGTGCCAGCAGCCGCGACAGGGCCTTGGGGACCCAGTACTTC. The full variable domain, with the rest looked up from reference TRBV7-2 and TRBJ2-5, is GAGVSQSPSNKVTEKGKDVELRCDPISGHTALYWYRQSLGQGLEFLIYFQGNSAPDKSGLPSDRFSAERTGGSVSTLTIQRTQQEDSAVYLCASSRDRALGTQYFGPGTRLLVL.

The chain employs TRBV14 and TRBJ2-7; 12 bases align to TRBD1. V dropped 4 bases and J dropped 8; count of bases not matched to a gene: 9. Per the germline V gene, CDR1 is SGHDN and CDR2 is FVKESK. The length of the CDR3 is 15 residues. This CDR3 reads CASSLRMGQGAKQYF. The CDR3 bases are TGTGCCAGCAGCCTGAGGATGGGACAGGGGGCAAAGCAGTACTTC.

The CDR3 DNA sequence: TGTGCCAGCAGTCCAAGGACAGCGCCCACCGGGGAGCTGTTTTTT. Its translation: CASSPRTAPTGELFF. The chain uses TRBV27 and TRBJ2-2; TRBD1 might be the D (6 bases). V was pared by 5 bases and J by 4 bases, with 14 bases between. Germline CDR1 MNHEY, CDR2 SMNVEV (reference sequence). The CDR3 extends over 15 amino acids.

The chain recombines TRBV6-1 with TRBJ2-3, with D possibly matching TRBD2 (6 bases). The CDR3 loop spans 13 amino acids. V lost 5 bases and J 8 bases, leaving 14 bases between the germline ends. Germline-derived CDR1 and CDR2 are MNHNS and SASEGT. The CDR3 is CASSPGELITQYF. As DNA, the CDR3 is TGTGCCAGCAGTCCGGGGGAACTTATTACGCAGTATTTT.

V and J are TRBV6-5 and TRBJ1-4; 7 bases agree with TRBD1. Trimming removed 6 bases from V and 0 bases from J; junction bases left unmatched: 4. Looked up from germline, CDR1 is MNHEY and CDR2 is SVGAGI. CDR3 length: 15 residues. The CDR3 protein is CASSVTGTTNEKLFF. For the CDR3, the DNA is TGTGCCAGCAGCGTGACAGGGACAACTAATGAAAAACTGTTTTTT.

This clone was seen many times. The chain joins TRBV19 to TRBJ2-6, with a weak D call TRBD2 (5 bases). This CDR3 comprises 16 residues. Germline values: CDR1 LNHDA, CDR2 SQIVND (reference sequence). Trimming removed 5 bases from V and 1 base from J, with 12 bases in between. CDR3 region: CASSPGVWSGANVLTF. CDR3 DNA: TGTGCCAGTAGTCCCGGGGTGTGGTCTGGGGCCAACGTCCTGACTTTC. Full variable domain (rest looked up from reference TRBV19 and TRBJ2-6): DGGITQSPKYLFRKEGQNVTLSCEQNLNHDAMYWYRQDPGQGLRLIYYSQIVNDFQKGDIAEGYSVSREKKESFPLTVTSAQKNPTAFYLCASSPGVWSGANVLTFGAGSRLTVL.

This clone was seen a few times. The sample holds other DNA sequences that translate to the same CDR3. The chain uses TRBV7-2 and TRBJ2-7, with D maybe TRBD1 (5 bases). V was clipped by 1 base and J by 1 base, with 8 bases between them. This CDR3 has 14 residues. The germline CDR1 and CDR2 sequences are SGHTA and FQGNSA. Written as DNA, the CDR3 is TGTGCCAGCAGCTTAGGTAGGGGATCCTACGAGCAGTACTTC. Encoded protein: CASSLGRGSYEQYF.

This clone was observed once. The rearrangement links TRBV11-3 to TRBJ2-5, with a weak D call TRBD2 (6 bases). V lost 0 bases to trimming and J lost 4 bases, with 18 bases between them. The CDR3 sequence is 17 residues long. The germline V gene has CDR1 SGHNT and CDR2 YENEEA. Here the CDR3 DNA reads TGTGCCAGCAGCTTAGATCAGGGACTGGGAGCAGGAGAGACCCAGTACTTC. Translated, it gives CASSLDQGLGAGETQYF.

Comments on this clone: Sequence at one end of the junction differs from germline and may be a read error. The V and J genes are TRBV19 and TRBJ2-7, with TRBD2 matching over 15 bases. The CDR3 has 14 amino acids. Germline CDR1 reads LNHDA; CDR2 reads SQIVND (reference sequence). As DNA, the CDR3 is TGTGCCAGTAGCCTAACGGGGACTAGCGGGGGGTCGAACTTC. It yields the protein CASSLTGTSGGSNF.

The rearrangement links TRBV21-1 to TRBJ1-5; the DNA was not compared with TRBD1, the D call given in the table. TRBV21-1 has pseudogene status. The CDR3 extends over 15 amino acids. CDR3 in amino acids: CASSAKGHHNQPQHF. CDR3 bases: TGTGCCAGCAGCGCAAAGGGACACCACAATCAGCCCCAGCATTTT.

The V call is TRBV5-4, the J call TRBJ2-7; a weak D match, TRBD1 (8 bases). CDR1 SGHNT and CDR2 YYREEE come from the germline V gene (reference sequence). This CDR3 contains 13 residues. V was shortened by 2 bases and J by 5 bases, with 11 bases between the two germline ends. Here the CDR3 DNA reads TGTGCCAGCAGCTTCACAGGGGGGGACGAGCAGTACTTC. This gives the protein CASSFTGGDEQYF.

This chain connects TRBV19 to TRBJ1-5; 7 positions agree with TRBD1. Losses at the gene ends were 7 bases for V and 1 base for J; bases not matched to a gene: 13. Germline V CDR1 and CDR2: LNHDA, SQIVND (reference sequence). The CDR3 is 17 residues long. DNA of the CDR3: TGTGCCAGTACCTCCGCCAGGGGGGCGGGAAGCAATCAGCCCCAGCATTTT. This gives the protein CASTSARGAGSNQPQHF.

This chain connects TRBV5-1 to TRBJ2-2, with 8 bases identical to TRBD2. This CDR3 spans 16 amino acids. V trimming: 6 bases; J trimming: 0 bases; junction bases outside the gene matches: 7. The germline CDR1 and CDR2 sequences are SGHRS and YFSETQ. As DNA, the CDR3 is TGCGCCAGCAACCGGGGGGGGCTTTCGAACACCGGGGAGCTGTTTTTT. The encoded protein is CASNRGGLSNTGELFF.

CDR3 in amino acids: CASTPDGGAYGYTF. The CDR3 coding sequence is TGCGCCAGCACCCCTGACGGGGGGGCCTATGGCTACACCTTC. The chain recombines TRBV5-1 with TRBJ1-2; TRBD1 might be the D (6 bases). The V gene's germline CDR1 is SGHRS and CDR2 YFSETQ. V lost 6 bases to trimming and J lost 4 bases, with 16 bases between them. CDR3 size: 14 residues.